Below are 13 T cell receptor beta chains sequenced from a single sample in a study of blood T cell repertoires in COVID-19. Profiling relied on immunoSEQ multiplex PCR, and the TCRdb table lists in-frame clones only, not all of them. The sample contains some 330,000 clones, around 92% of which appear only once. Sample: peripheral blood. The source is a woman in her twenties or thirties with COVID-19, enrolled during active disease.

Points on this clone: A read error may explain this, as a much larger clone is one base away. The chain combines TRBV28 with TRBJ1-3; D unclear. The CDR3 sequence is 12 residues long. With 6 bases removed from V and 4 bases from J, the gap between germline ends came to 7 bases. From germline, CDR1 is MDHEN and CDR2 SYDVKM. The CDR3 nucleotides are TGTGCCAGCAGCCCCGTGGGAAACACCATATATTTT. Translation gives CASSPVGNTIYF.

Only a few counts were recorded for this clone. The V gene is TRBV12-3 or TRBV12-4, the J gene TRBJ1-5; D ambiguous. The CDR3 covers 13 residues. The V gene lost 3 bases and the J gene lost 6 bases, with 9 bases spanning the gap. The CDR3 DNA reads as TGTGCCAGCAGTTTTGGGCAGACTCAGCCCCAGCATTTT. It translates to CASSFGQTQPQHF.

The chain couples TRBV2 to TRBJ2-1, with TRBD1 as a possible D gene (5 bases). The V gene lost 3 bases and the J gene lost 6 bases, with 18 bases spanning the gap. The CDR3 covers 16 residues. Germline CDR1 reads SNHLY; CDR2 reads FYNNEI. The DNA of the CDR3 is TGTGCCAGCAGTGACCTAGTCCCCGGACAAGGCAATGAGCAGTTCTTC. Translated, it gives CASSDLVPGQGNEQFF.

This rearrangement joins TRBV6-2 or TRBV6-3 to TRBJ2-5; tentative D call: TRBD2 (5 bases). This CDR3 comprises 13 residues. Germline assignment: CDR1 MNHEY and CDR2 SVGEGT. Trimming shortened V by 3 bases and J by 5 bases, and 10 bases separated the two germline ends. CDR3 bases: TGTGCCAGCAGTTATTTAGCGTCGGAGACCCAGTACTTC. It specifies CASSYLASETQYF.

This clone occurred once. The genes are TRBV15 and TRBJ2-7; D is unclear. Germline lookup yields CDR1 LNHNV and CDR2 YYDKDF (reference sequence). The length of the CDR3 is 15 residues. V lost 5 bases and J 2 bases, leaving 16 bases between the germline ends. The CDR3 loop reads CATSGSVRKTYEQYV. DNA for the CDR3: TGTGCCACCAGCGGCTCCGTACGAAAAACCTACGAGCAGTACGTC.

The CDR3 loop is CASSSAGGANTEAFF. CDR3 nucleotide sequence: TGTGCCAGCAGCTCTGCAGGGGGCGCGAACACTGAAGCTTTCTTT. The chain uses TRBV5-6 and TRBJ1-1; 8 bases agree with TRBD1. Germline assignment: CDR1 SGHDT and CDR2 YYEEEE. CDR3 size: 15 residues. V was pared by 3 bases and J by 1 base, with 5 bases of the junction left unmatched.

The chain recombines TRBV11-3 with TRBJ2-4; weak D call: TRBD2 (6 bases). Germline lookup yields CDR1 SGHNT and CDR2 YENEEA. This CDR3 has 14 amino acids. V dropped 2 bases and J dropped 8 bases, with 13 bases sitting between them. CDR3 amino acids: CASSLITGRYIQYF. CDR3 DNA: TGTGCCAGCAGCTTAATTACCGGGAGATACATTCAGTACTTC.

The genes are TRBV5-5 and TRBJ2-6, with D uncertain. Trimming took off 0 bases at V and 4 bases at J, with 11 bases between the two ends. Germline V CDR1 and CDR2: SGHKS, YYEKEE (reference sequence). CDR3 length: 16 residues. CDR3 coding DNA: TGTGCCAGCAGCTTGGATAGTCGCGCCGGGGCCAACGTCCTGACTTTC. It yields the protein CASSLDSRAGANVLTF.

The chain has TRBV7-9 and TRBJ1-1, with D tentatively TRBD1 (5 bases). The CDR3 runs to 15 residues. Trimming removed 5 bases at V and 1 base at J, with 14 bases between. Germline CDR1 reads SEHNR; CDR2 reads FQNEAQ (reference sequence). The CDR3 here is CASSGGVPSNTEAFF. DNA for the CDR3: TGTGCCAGCAGCGGGGGGGTACCCTCGAACACTGAAGCTTTCTTT.

V is TRBV10-2 and J is TRBJ2-5; 10 bases match TRBD2. The ends lost 5 bases at V and 8 bases at J; junction bases unmatched: 5. This CDR3 comprises 13 residues. The germline gives CDR1 WSHSY, CDR2 SAAADI. The CDR3 region is CASSKILAGTQYF. CDR3 in DNA: TGCGCCAGCAGTAAAATACTAGCGGGAACCCAGTACTTC.

Only one count was recorded for this clone. The CDR3 loop is CSVADSTGELFF. As DNA, the CDR3 is TGCAGCGTGGCTGACAGCACCGGGGAGCTGTTTTTT. The chain is built from TRBV29-1 and TRBJ2-2, with a possible D match to TRBD1 (5 bases). Germline CDR1 reads SQVTM; CDR2 reads ANQGSEA. This CDR3 comprises 12 residues. V dropped 6 bases and J dropped 4 bases, with 9 bases sitting between them.

This rearrangement joins TRBV29-1 to TRBJ2-7; D unresolved. Trimming left V 3 bases short and J 6 bases short, with 15 bases between. This CDR3 spans 13 amino acids. CDR1 and CDR2 from the germline V gene are SQVTM and ANQGSEA. As DNA, the CDR3 is TGCAGCGTTGAGGTATTTCTAATCTGCGAGCAGTACGTC. Translating it yields CSVEVFLICEQYV.

The gene calls are TRBV6-5 and TRBJ1-6; TRBD1 aligns across 9 bases. Looked up from germline, CDR1 is MNHEY and CDR2 is SVGAGI. V shed 7 bases and J 8 bases; nucleotides not matched to a gene: 9. This CDR3 has 15 residues. The CDR3 loop is CASTKRQGVDSPLHF. In DNA, the CDR3 is TGTGCCAGCACTAAAAGACAGGGGGTGGATTCACCCCTCCACTTT.